The sequence of this TCR beta chain was determined in a study of blood T cell repertoires in COVID-19. Across the whole study: Acute and convalescent COVID-19 specimens originated in the United States, Italy and Spain. PBMCs, B-cell-depleted T cells, or T cells provided the cDNA or gDNA that made up the material.

As processed by the authors: Amplification from reference gene primers served as the basis for estimated nucleated cell counts. TCRdb's table, derived via immunoSEQ multiplex PCR, lists solely in-frame clones and lacks some. V and J calls and clone size are as listed in that table; D and trimming were resolved from the DNA. The profile covers around 250,000 clones, with around 83% appearing a single time and less than 3.5% taken by the ten largest. This CDR3 comprises 14 residues. V was clipped by 1 base and J by 4 bases, with 10 bases between them. Germline V gives CDR1 LNHNV, CDR2 YYDKDF (reference sequence).

The chain employs TRBV15 and TRBJ1-1; tentative D call: TRBD1 (5 bases). The TCR sequence derives from a woman aged 18-30 years with acute or convalescent COVID-19. Material for sequencing was peripheral blood. CDR3 nucleotide sequence: TGTGCCACCAGCAGAGGGGGGGTAGGCACTGAAGCTTTCTTT. Translated: CATSRGGVGTEAFF.